This is a list of T cell receptor beta chains from one sample in a study of cytomegalovirus exposure and HLA in healthy donors. Method: immunoSEQ multiplex PCR; TCRdb's copy keeps in-frame clones and lacks some. The sample lists 150,000 to 200,000 clones, roughly four fifths occurring once. Sequencing was performed on PBMCs. These receptors were collected from a male donor in good health and CMV-seronegative. Each CDR3 is given with its conserved first and last residue. The D gene is left open where the match is weak. Some rows have no size entry. The others give once, few or many, or a class for an expanded clone.

cdr3_length | j_call | clone_size | d_call | v_call | cdr3_nt | cdr3_aa
15 | TRBJ1-1 | once | TRBD1 | TRBV30 | TGTGCCTGGAGTACCCTCGGGACAGGGAACGCTGAAGCTTTCTTT | CAWSTLGTGNAEAFF
14 | TRBJ1-5 | . | . | TRBV10-3 | TGTGCCATCAGTGAGTCACGGGGAAGTCAGCCCCAGCATTTT | CAISESRGSQPQHF
15 | TRBJ1-1 | . | . | TRBV4-3 | TGCGCCAGCAGCCAAGATCCCGGGGGGTACACTGAAGCTTTCTTT | CASSQDPGGYTEAFF
17 | TRBJ2-3 | . | TRBD2 | TRBV28 | TGTGCCAGCACCGTACCGGGACTAGCCCAAGTTCGGGATACGCAGTATTTT | CASTVPGLAQVRDTQYF
13 | TRBJ1-2 | . | TRBD1 | TRBV30 | TGTGCCTGGGGGACAGACCGGTACTATGGCTACACCTTC | CAWGTDRYYGYTF
17 | TRBJ2-1 | few | TRBD2 | TRBV9 | TGTGCCAGCAGCCCTCGACTAGCGGGGGGCTCCTACAATGAGCAGTTCTTC | CASSPRLAGGSYNEQFF
15 | TRBJ1-5 | few | . | TRBV30 | TGTGCCTGGAGTGCGGGTTGGCGGGCAATTCAGCCCCAGCATTTT | CAWSAGWRAIQPQHF
16 | TRBJ2-1 | . | TRBD2 | TRBV5-6 | TGTGCCAGCAGCTCGCGGGCTAGCGGCGCCTACAATGAGCAGTTCTTC | CASSSRASGAYNEQFF
15 | TRBJ1-1 | few | . | TRBV28 | TGTGCCAGCAGTTACCCCGGGAGATTGAACACTGAAGCTTTCTTT | CASSYPGRLNTEAFF
16 | TRBJ1-1 | . | TRBD1 | TRBV5-1 | TGCGCCAGCAGCGTGAATCCGGGACAGCTGAACACTGAAGCTTTCTTT | CASSVNPGQLNTEAFF
18 | TRBJ2-1 | . | . | TRBV7-3 | TGTGCCAGCAGCCTATATTATAGGGGGGGCAGCTCCTACAATGAGCAGTTCTTC | CASSLYYRGGSSYNEQFF